This T cell receptor (beta chain) is drawn from a study of T cells in localized non-small cell lung cancer. Overall study findings and caveats: Higher blood T cell density went with longer overall survival.

Concerning this clone: The target antigen is unknown.

Assay: immunoSEQ multiplex PCR; the TCRdb copy retains only in-frame clones and omits some. The data hold 12,000 or so clones, with around 82% observed a single time. The germline CDR1 and CDR2 sequences are LGHNT and FRNRAP. V lost 7 bases, J lost 4 bases, and 13 bases lay in between. The CDR3 loop spans 13 amino acids. The sequence came from a male donor at least 60 years old with stage I lung adenocarcinoma. The V gene is TRBV12-5, the J gene TRBJ1-2, with D unresolved. The sample consisted of peripheral blood, taken before any cancer treatment. CDR3 bases: TGTGCTAGTGCCAGCTCCGTGGGCTATGGCTACACCTTC. Translation gives CASASSVGYGYTF.